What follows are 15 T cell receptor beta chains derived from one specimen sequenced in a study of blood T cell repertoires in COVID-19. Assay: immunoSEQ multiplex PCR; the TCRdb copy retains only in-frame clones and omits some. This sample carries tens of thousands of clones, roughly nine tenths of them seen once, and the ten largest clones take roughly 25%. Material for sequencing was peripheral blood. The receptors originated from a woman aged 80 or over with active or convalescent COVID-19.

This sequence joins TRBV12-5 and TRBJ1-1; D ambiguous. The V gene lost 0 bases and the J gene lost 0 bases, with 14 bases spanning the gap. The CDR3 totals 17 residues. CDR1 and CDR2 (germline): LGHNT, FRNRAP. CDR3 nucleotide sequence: TGTGCTAGTGGTTTGGTCCAGACAAGCATTATGAACACTGAAGCTTTCTTT. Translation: CASGLVQTSIMNTEAFF.

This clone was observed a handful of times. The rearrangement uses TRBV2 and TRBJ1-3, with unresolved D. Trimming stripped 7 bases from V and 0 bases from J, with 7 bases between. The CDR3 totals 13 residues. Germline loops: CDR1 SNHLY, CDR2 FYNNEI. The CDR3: CASTEGSGNTIYF. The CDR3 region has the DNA TGTGCCAGCACGGAGGGCTCTGGAAACACCATATATTTT.

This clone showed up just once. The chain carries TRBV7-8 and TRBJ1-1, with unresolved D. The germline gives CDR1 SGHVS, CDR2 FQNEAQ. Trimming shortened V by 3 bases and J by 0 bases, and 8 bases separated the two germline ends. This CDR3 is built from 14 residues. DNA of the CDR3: TGTGCCAGCAGCTTCCCCTTTATGAACACTGAAGCTTTCTTT. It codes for CASSFPFMNTEAFF. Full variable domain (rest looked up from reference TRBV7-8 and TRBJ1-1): GAGVSQSPRYKVAKRGQDVALRCDPISGHVSLFWYQQALGQGPEFLTYFQNEAQLDKSGLPSDRFFAERPEGSVSTLKIQRTQQEDSAVYLCASSFPFMNTEAFFGQGTRLTVV.

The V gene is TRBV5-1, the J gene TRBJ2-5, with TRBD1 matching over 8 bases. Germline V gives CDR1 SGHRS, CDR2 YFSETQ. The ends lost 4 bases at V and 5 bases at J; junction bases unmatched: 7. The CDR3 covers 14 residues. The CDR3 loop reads CASSKGQVWETQYF. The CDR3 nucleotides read TGCGCCAGCAGCAAGGGACAGGTTTGGGAGACCCAGTACTTC. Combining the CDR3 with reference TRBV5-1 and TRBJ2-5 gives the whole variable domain KAGVTQTPRYLIKTRGQQVTLSCSPISGHRSVSWYQQTPGQGLQFLFEYFSETQRNKGNFPGRFSGRQFSNSRSEMNVSTLELGDSALYLCASSKGQVWETQYFGPGTRLLVL.

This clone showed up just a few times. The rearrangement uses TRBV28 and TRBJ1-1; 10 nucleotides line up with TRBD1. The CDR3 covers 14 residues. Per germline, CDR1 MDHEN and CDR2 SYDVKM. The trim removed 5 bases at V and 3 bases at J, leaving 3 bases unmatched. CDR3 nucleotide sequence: TGTGCCAGCAGTCCGACAGGGGGCGACACTGAAGCTTTCTTT. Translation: CASSPTGGDTEAFF.

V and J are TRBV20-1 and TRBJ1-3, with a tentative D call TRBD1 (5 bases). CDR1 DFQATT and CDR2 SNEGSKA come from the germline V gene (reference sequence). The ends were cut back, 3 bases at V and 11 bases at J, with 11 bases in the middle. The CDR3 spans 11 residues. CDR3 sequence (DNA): TGCAGTGCTAGGGTCGGGGGGGCCATATATTTT. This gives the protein CSARVGGAIYF.

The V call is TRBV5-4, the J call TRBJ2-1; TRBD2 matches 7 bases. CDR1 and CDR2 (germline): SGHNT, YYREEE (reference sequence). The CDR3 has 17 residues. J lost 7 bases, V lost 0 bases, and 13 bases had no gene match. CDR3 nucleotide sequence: TGTGCCAGCAGCTTGGCCGTGGCGGGGAGGGGATATAATGAGCAGTTCTTC. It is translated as CASSLAVAGRGYNEQFF.

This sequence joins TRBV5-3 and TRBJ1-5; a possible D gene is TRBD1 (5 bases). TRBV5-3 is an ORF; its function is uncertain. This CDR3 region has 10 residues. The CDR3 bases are TGTGGACCAGGGTATCAGCCCCAGCATTTT. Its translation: CGPGYQPQHF.

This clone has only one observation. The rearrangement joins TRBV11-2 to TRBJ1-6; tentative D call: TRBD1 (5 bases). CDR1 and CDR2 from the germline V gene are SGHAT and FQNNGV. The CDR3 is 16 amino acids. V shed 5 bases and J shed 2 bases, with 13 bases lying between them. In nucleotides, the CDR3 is TGTGCCAGCAGCGAGGAGGGGTCCACCTATAATTCACCCCTCCACTTT. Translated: CASSEEGSTYNSPLHF.

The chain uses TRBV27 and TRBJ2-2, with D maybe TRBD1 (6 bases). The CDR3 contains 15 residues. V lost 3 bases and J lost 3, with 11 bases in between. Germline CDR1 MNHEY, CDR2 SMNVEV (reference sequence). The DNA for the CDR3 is TGTGCCAGCAGTTTTCGCAGGGGAGACACCGGGGAGCTGTTTTTT. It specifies CASSFRRGDTGELFF.

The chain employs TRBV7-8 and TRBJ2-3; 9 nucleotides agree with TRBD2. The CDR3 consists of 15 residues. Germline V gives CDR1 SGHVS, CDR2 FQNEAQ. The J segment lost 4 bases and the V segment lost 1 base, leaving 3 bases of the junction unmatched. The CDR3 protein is CASSLVAGGADTQYF. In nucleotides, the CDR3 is TGTGCCAGCAGCTTAGTCGCGGGGGGGGCAGATACGCAGTATTTT.

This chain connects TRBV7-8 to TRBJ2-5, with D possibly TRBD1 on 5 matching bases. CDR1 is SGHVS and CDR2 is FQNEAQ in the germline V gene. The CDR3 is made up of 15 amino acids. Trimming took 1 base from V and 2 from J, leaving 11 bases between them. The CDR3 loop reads CASSLGQGKQETQYF. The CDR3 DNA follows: TGTGCCAGCAGCTTAGGCCAGGGAAAACAAGAGACCCAGTACTTC.

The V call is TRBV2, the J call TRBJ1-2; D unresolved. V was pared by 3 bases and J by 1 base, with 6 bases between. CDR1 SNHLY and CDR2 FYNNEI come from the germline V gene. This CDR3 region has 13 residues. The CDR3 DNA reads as TGTGCCAGCAGTGAGACAATTAACTATGGCTACACCTTC. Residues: CASSETINYGYTF.

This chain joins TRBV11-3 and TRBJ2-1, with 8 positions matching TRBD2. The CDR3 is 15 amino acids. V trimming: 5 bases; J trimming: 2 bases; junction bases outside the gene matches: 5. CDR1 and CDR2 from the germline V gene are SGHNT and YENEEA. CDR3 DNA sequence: TGTGCCAGCAGCACCTCGGGGGGGCCCTACAATGAGCAGTTCTTC. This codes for CASSTSGGPYNEQFF.

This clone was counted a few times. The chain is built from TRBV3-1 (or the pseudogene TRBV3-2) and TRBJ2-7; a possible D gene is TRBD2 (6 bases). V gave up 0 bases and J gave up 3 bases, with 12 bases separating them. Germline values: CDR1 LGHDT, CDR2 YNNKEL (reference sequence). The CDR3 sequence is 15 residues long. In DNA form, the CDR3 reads TGTGCCAGCAGCCAAGAAGCTGAGACTAGCTACGAGCAGTACTTC. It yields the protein CASSQEAETSYEQYF.